The rows below give T cell receptor beta chains drawn from one sample of a study of blood T cell repertoires in COVID-19. Method: immunoSEQ multiplex PCR; TCRdb's copy keeps in-frame clones and lacks some. The table includes around 270,000 clones, over 80% detected once. The sequencing sample was made of PBMCs or T cells enriched from blood (not recorded which). These receptors were taken from a woman in her forties who had been exposed to COVID-19. Each CDR3 is given with its conserved first and last residue. D genes are given only for firm matches. Size is stated for part of the rows, as once, few or many counts, or as a class when the clone is expanded.

>.|TRBV29-1|.|TRBJ1-1
TGCAGCGTTGACTATCATACAGGCCCCGAGCCTTTCTTT
CSVDYHTGPEPFF
>TRBD2|TRBV11-3|.|TRBJ2-1
TGTGCCAGCAGCTGGGGACTAGCGGGAGACAATGAGCAGTTCTTC
CASSWGLAGDNEQFF
>.|TRBV2|.|TRBJ1-4
TGTGCCAGCAGCTCCCGGGGTAATGAAAAACTGTTTTTT
CASSSRGNEKLFF
>TRBD1|TRBV5-5|.|TRBJ1-5
TGTGCCAGCAGCCGGGGGACAGGGGTAGGGCAGCCCCAGCATTTT
CASSRGTGVGQPQHF
>TRBD1|TRBV5-4|once|TRBJ1-3
TGTGCCAGCAGCTGGGGACAGGCGGCCTCTGGAAACACCATATATTTT
CASSWGQAASGNTIYF
>.|TRBV7-2|.|TRBJ2-3
TGTGCCAGCAAGTCAGGGTGGGGCACAGATACGCAGTATTTT
CASKSGWGTDTQYF
>.|TRBV30|.|TRBJ1-6
TGTGCCTCACATTACCGGAGGAATTCACCCCTCCACTTT
CASHYRRNSPLHF
>TRBD1|TRBV28|.|TRBJ1-2
TGTGCCAGCAGGGAAACAGGGGCTGGCTACACCTTC
CASRETGAGYTF
>TRBD1|TRBV9|once|TRBJ1-1
TGTGCCAGCAGCGTTGGAAACAGGGGAATAGCTTTCTTT
CASSVGNRGIAFF
>.|TRBV5-4|.|TRBJ1-3
TGTGCCAGCAGCTTGGGGGCCTCTGGAAACACCATATATTTT
CASSLGASGNTIYF
>.|TRBV9|.|TRBJ2-2
TGTGCCAGCAGTATTGCTCGACTTGGCGGGGAGCTGTTTTTT
CASSIARLGGELFF
>TRBD1|TRBV4-2|.|TRBJ1-1
TGTGCCAGCAGCCCCCGTGAGGGGGCGGCAAACACTGAAGCTTTCTTT
CASSPREGAANTEAFF
>.|TRBV6-5|.|TRBJ1-1
TGTGCCAGCCGTTCCCGGACCCGGGGTGAAGCTTTCTTT
CASRSRTRGEAFF
>TRBD2|TRBV27|.|TRBJ2-3
TGTGCCAGCAGTAATATGAACAGGGTTCTGCGGGGGGGCCAAACAGATACGCAGTATTTT
CASSNMNRVLRGGQTDTQYF
>.|TRBV3-1/TRBV3-2|once|TRBJ2-1
TGTGCCAGCAGCCAAAGTTTGCCGGGGGAGCAGTTCTTC
CASSQSLPGEQFF
>TRBD1|TRBV6-2/TRBV6-3|.|TRBJ1-1
TGTGCCAGCAGTTACGGGGACAGGCTCGAAGCTTTCTTT
CASSYGDRLEAFF
>TRBD1|TRBV19|.|TRBJ2-4
TGTGCCACTGCCGGGACAGGGGCTCAAAACATTCAGTACTTC
CATAGTGAQNIQYF
>TRBD1|TRBV5-6|.|TRBJ2-7
TGTGCCAGCAGTTACACAGGGGGCGGGTACGAGCAGTACTTC
CASSYTGGGYEQYF
>.|TRBV28|.|TRBJ1-1
TGTGCCAGCAGTTTGGGAGGGGCAGGGAACACTGAAGCTTTCTTT
CASSLGGAGNTEAFF
>TRBD1|TRBV7-9|.|TRBJ2-7
TGTGCCAGCAGCCCTGGGACAGGAGTACTCCACGAGCAGTACTTC
CASSPGTGVLHEQYF
>.|TRBV5-4|.|TRBJ2-7
TGTGCCAGCAGCCAGGCGCGGGGCTTCCCCATGTACGAGCAGTACTTC
CASSQARGFPMYEQYF
>.|TRBV12-3/TRBV12-4|.|TRBJ2-3
TGTGCCAGCAGTTTTACAGACACAGATACGCAGTATTTT
CASSFTDTDTQYF
>.|TRBV19|.|TRBJ1-2
TGTGCCAGTAGTCCGGCCGTGTGGCAGGGGCTCAATGGCTACACCTTC
CASSPAVWQGLNGYTF
>.|TRBV9|.|TRBJ2-1
TGTGCCAGCAGCGTAGGTCCGGGGAGGTTGGGGCATGAGCAGTTCTTC
CASSVGPGRLGHEQFF
>.|TRBV19|.|TRBJ1-2
TGTGCCAGTAGCCCCGGGGGGGGCGGCTACACCTTC
CASSPGGGGYTF
>.|TRBV2|.|TRBJ2-1
TGTGCCAGCAAGAGGACTATACTATCATACAATGAGCAGTTCTTC
CASKRTILSYNEQFF
>TRBD1|TRBV9|.|TRBJ2-7
TGTGCCAGCAGCGTTACCGCCGGGACAGGGTTCTACGAGCAGTACTTC
CASSVTAGTGFYEQYF
>.|TRBV27|.|TRBJ1-2
TGTGCCAGCAGTTTATCTCGGGGAGCCCTTGGGTATGGCTACACCTTC
CASSLSRGALGYGYTF